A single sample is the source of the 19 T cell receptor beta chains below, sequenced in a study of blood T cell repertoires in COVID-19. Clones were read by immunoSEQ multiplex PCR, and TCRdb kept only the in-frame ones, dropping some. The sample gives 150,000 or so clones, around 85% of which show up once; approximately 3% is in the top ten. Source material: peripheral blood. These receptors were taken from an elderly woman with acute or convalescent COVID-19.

The CDR3 reads CASSPLWGGRTGELFF. CDR3 bases: TGTGCCAGCAGCCCCCTATGGGGGGGGAGGACCGGGGAGCTGTTTTTT. V is TRBV3-1 (or the pseudogene TRBV3-2) and J is TRBJ2-2; 7 nucleotides align to TRBD2. CDR1 and CDR2 from the germline V gene are LGHDT and YNNKEL (reference sequence). V lost 4 bases, J lost 5 bases, and 10 bases stayed unmatched. The CDR3 runs to 16 residues.

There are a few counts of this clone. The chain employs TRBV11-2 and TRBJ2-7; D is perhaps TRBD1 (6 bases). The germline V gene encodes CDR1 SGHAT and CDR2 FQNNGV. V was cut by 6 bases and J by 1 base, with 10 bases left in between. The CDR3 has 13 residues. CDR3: CASSPGVSYEQYF. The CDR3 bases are TGTGCCAGCAGTCCAGGGGTTTCCTACGAGCAGTACTTC.

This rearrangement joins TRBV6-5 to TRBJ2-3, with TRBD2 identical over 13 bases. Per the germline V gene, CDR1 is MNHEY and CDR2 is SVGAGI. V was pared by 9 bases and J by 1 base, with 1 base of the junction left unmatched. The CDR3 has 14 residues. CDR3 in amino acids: CASTSGGGTDTQYF. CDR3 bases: TGTGCCAGTACTAGCGGGGGGGGCACAGATACGCAGTATTTT.

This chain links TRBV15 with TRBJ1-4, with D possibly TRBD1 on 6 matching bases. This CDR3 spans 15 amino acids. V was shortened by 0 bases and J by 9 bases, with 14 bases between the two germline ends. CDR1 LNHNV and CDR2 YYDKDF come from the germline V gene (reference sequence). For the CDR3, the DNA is TGTGCCACCAGCAGAGAGGGGAGGGACAATAAAAAACTGTTTTTT. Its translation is CATSREGRDNKKLFF.

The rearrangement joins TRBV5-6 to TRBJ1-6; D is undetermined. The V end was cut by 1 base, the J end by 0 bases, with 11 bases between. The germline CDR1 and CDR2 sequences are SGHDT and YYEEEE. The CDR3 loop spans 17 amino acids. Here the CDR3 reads CASSLMTGSSYNSPLHF. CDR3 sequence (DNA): TGTGCCAGCAGCTTGATGACCGGGAGCTCCTATAATTCACCCCTCCACTTT.

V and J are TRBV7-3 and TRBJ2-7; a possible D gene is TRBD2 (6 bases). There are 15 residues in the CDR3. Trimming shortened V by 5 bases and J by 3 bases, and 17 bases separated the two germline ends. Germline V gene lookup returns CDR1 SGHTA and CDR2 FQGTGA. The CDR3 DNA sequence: TGTGCCAGCAGCCATTCGGAGGGTGGGAGCTACGAGCAGTACTTC. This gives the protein CASSHSEGGSYEQYF.

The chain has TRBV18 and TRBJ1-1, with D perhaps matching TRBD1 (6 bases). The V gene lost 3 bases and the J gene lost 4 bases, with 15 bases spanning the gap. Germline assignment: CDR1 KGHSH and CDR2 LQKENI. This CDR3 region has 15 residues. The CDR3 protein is CASSPGGGASTEAFF. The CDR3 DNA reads TGTGCCAGCTCACCTGGGGGGGGCGCATCCACTGAAGCTTTCTTT.

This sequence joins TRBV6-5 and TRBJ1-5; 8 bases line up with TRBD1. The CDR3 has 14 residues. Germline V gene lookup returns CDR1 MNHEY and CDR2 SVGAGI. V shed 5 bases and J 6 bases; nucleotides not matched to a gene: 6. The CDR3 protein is CASSPDRAVQPQHF. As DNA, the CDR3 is TGTGCCAGCAGTCCGGACAGGGCGGTTCAGCCCCAGCATTTT.

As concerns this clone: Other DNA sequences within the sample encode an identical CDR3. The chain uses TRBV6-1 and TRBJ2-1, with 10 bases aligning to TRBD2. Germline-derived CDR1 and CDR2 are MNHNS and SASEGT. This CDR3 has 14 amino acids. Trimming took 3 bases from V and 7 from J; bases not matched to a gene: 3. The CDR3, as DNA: TGTGCCAGCAGTGACACTAGCGGGGTAAATGAGCAGTTCTTC. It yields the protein CASSDTSGVNEQFF.

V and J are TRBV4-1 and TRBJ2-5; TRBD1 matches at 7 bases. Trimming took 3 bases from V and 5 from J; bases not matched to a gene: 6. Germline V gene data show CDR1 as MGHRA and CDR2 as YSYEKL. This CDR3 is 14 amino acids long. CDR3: CASSHPDREETQYF. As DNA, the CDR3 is TGCGCCAGCAGCCACCCCGACAGGGAGGAGACCCAGTACTTC.

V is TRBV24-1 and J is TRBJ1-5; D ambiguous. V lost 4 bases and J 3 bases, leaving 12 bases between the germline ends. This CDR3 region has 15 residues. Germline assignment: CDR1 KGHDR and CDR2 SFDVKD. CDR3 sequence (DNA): TGTGCCACCAGTGAAGCAGGAGGCGCCAATCAGCCCCAGCATTTT. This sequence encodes CATSEAGGANQPQHF.

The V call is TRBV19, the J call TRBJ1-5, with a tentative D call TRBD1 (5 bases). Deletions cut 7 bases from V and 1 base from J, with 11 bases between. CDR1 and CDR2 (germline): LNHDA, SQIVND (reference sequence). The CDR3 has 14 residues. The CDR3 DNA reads TGTGCCAGTATGGGGCCAACAAGCAATCAGCCCCAGCATTTT. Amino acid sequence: CASMGPTSNQPQHF.

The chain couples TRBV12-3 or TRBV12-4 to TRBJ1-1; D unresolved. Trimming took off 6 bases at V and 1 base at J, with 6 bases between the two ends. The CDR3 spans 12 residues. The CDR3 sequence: CASRARNTEAFF. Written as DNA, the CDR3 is TGTGCCAGCAGGGCAAGGAACACTGAAGCTTTCTTT.

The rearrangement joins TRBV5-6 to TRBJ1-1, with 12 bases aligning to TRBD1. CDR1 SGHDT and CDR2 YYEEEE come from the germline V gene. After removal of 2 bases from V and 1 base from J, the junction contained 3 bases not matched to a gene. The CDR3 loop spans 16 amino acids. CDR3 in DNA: TGTGCCAGCAGCTTCGGGACAGGGGGCTCGAACACTGAAGCTTTCTTT. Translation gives CASSFGTGGSNTEAFF.

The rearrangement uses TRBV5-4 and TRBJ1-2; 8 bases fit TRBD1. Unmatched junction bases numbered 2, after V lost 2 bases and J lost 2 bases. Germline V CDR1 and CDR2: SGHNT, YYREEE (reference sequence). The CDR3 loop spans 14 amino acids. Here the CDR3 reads CASSFGQGNYGYTF. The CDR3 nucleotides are TGTGCCAGCAGCTTTGGACAGGGAAACTATGGCTACACCTTC.

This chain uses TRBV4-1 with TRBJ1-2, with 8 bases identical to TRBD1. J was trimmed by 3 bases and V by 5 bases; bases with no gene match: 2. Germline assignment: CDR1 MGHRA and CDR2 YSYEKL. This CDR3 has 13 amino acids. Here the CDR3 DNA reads TGCGCCAGCAGCAAACAGGGGGACTATGGCTACACCTTC. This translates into CASSKQGDYGYTF.

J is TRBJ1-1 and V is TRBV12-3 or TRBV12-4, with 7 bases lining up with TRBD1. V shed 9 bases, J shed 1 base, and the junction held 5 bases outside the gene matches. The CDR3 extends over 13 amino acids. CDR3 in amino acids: CASNHRGNTEAFF. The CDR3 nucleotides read TGTGCCAGTAACCACAGGGGGAACACTGAAGCTTTCTTT.

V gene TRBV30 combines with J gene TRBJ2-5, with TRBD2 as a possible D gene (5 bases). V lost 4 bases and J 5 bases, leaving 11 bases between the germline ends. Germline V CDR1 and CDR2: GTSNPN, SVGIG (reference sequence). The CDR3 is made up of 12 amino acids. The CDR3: CAWTSRGETQYF. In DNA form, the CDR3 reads TGTGCCTGGACCTCCCGAGGGGAGACCCAGTACTTC.

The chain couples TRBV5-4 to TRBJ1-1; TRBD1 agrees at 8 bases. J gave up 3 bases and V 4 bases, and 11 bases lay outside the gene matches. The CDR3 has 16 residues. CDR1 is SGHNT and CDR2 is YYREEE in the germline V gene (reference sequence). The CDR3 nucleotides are TGTGCCAGCAGCGTGGACGGGCAGGGGGCAGACACTGAAGCTTTCTTT. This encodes CASSVDGQGADTEAFF. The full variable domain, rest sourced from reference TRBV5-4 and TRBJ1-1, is ETGVTQSPTHLIKTRGQQVTLRCSSQSGHNTVSWYQQALGQGPQFIFQYYREEENGRGNFPPRFSGLQFPNYSSELNVNALELDDSALYLCASSVDGQGADTEAFFGQGTRLTVV.